Given below is one T cell receptor beta chain in context. The antigen remains undetermined. Time point in this sample: week 35, safety follow-up. Topical imiquimod accompanied each vaccine dose, which consisted of 300 ug of mutant IDH1 20-mer peptide. Measured with immunoSEQ multiplex PCR; TCRdb has only the in-frame clones, and not every one. Among around 57,000 clones, 80% to 85% were seen once, and the ten largest hold about 4.2%. This sample stems from a study of a mutant IDH1 vaccine in newly diagnosed glioma. V was cut by 4 bases and J by 1 base, with 11 bases left in between. The CDR3 spans 14 residues. From germline, CDR1 is SGHNT and CDR2 YYREEE (reference sequence).

The receptor comes from a man aged 25-45 years with glioma. This sequence joins TRBV5-4 and TRBJ2-5, with TRBD2 as a possible D gene (5 bases). Sample: PBMCs, taken from a glioma patient whose treatment included an IDH1 peptide vaccine. The CDR3 DNA reads TGTGCCAGCAGCCTTTGGGGAGTCCAAGAGACCCAGTACTTC. Amino acid sequence: CASSLWGVQETQYF.